The present T cell receptor (beta chain) was sequenced within a study of T-cell memory formation after mild COVID-19. Study results and limitations: Pre-infection memory showed some responding clones, and this suggested that cross-reactive memory joined.

Trimming took off 5 bases at V and 8 bases at J, with 15 bases between the two ends. The CDR3 contains 13 residues. Germline V CDR1 and CDR2: SQVTM, ANQGSEA. Constant-segment primers and 5'RACE yielded cDNA libraries for TCR alpha and TCR beta, each carrying sample barcodes and UMIs. TCRdb analysed the 5' RACE reads with MiXCR anew, one entry per CDR3 protein. The sample has just under 150,000 distinct CDR3 sequences, about 19% seen once. As for this clonotype: As yet, its antigen is unknown.

The rearrangement links TRBV29-1 to TRBJ1-4, with a tentative D call TRBD1 (6 bases). The clonotype was recovered from an adult woman who had mild COVID-19 (a few samples of this study predate the infection). Cell type and time point are not known. The sample was PBMCs or a T cell subset sorted from them (not recorded which). CDR3 DNA: TGCAGCGTTAATGAGGGGGAATTGGAAAAACTGTTTTTT. Protein product: CSVNEGELEKLFF.